This T cell receptor beta chain is from a study of CD8+ T cells in alopecia areata. The authors extracted RNA and reverse transcribed it into cDNA as the sequencing template. The repertoire was sequenced with immunoSEQ multiplex PCR; TCRdb's copy has only in-frame clones and lacks some. Among fewer than 110,000 clones listed, just under 60% were seen once. Study results and limitations: In scalp and blood, many expanded lesional clones persisted during tofacitinib.

Treatment meaning: oral pan-JAK inhibitor, 5-10 mg twice daily. Of note for this clone: Its antigen is currently unknown.

CDR1 and CDR2 from the germline V gene are MGHRA and YSYEKL. CDR3 length: 16 amino acids. The V end was cut by 0 bases, the J end by 4 bases, with 15 bases between. The specimen comprised CD8+ T cells sorted from blood, sampled between weeks 55 and 65, from a patient treated with tofacitinib. The genes are TRBV4-1 and TRBJ2-5; D not certain. This TCR derives from a human donor with alopecia areata. CDR3 coding DNA: TGCGCCAGCAGCCAAGAACAACCCCGGACCCTAGAGACCCAGTACTTC. Protein: CASSQEQPRTLETQYF.